This T cell receptor beta chain was captured by sequencing in a study of CD8 T cells in ankylosing spondylitis. The study, taken as a whole, reports: One TCR beta motif, made up of roughly eight highly homologous variants, appeared characteristic of ankylosing spondylitis blood.

Each CDR3 protein is one row after TCRdb ran MiXCR on the 5' RACE reads. The sample includes tens of thousands of distinct CDR3 sequences, around 8.5% of them seen just once. About this clonotype: The antigen is undetermined.

Germline lookup yields CDR1 MGHRA and CDR2 YSYEKL. With V trimmed by 6 bases and J by 5 bases, 6 bases remained unmatched. The CDR3 contains 15 residues. The receptor's source is a male donor with ankylosing spondylitis. Sequenced material: blood, either unsorted or a sorted T cell fraction (not recorded which). The rearrangement joins TRBV4-1 to TRBJ2-1; TRBD2 agrees at 11 bases. The DNA for the CDR3 is TGCGCCAGCAGAGTAGCGGGAGGGCCAGACAATGAGCAGTTCTTC. It codes for CASRVAGGPDNEQFF.